The entry that follows covers one T cell receptor beta chain sequence. The source of the sample is a study of blood T cell repertoires in COVID-19. For the study at large: Spain, Italy and the United States supplied samples that represented acute and convalescent COVID-19. T cells, B-cell-depleted T cells, or PBMCs provided the cDNA or gDNA that served as material.

The CDR3 has 16 residues. Germline V CDR1 and CDR2: SGHAT, FQNNGV. Trimming left V 5 bases short and J 0 bases short, with 14 bases between. Using immunoSEQ multiplex PCR, the repertoire was profiled, and TCRdb retains in-frame clones only, with some absent. The data hold a few hundred thousand clones, with 89% observed a single time. The chain couples TRBV11-2 to TRBJ1-3, with D possibly matching TRBD1 (6 bases). The sample comprised peripheral blood. The origin of this receptor is a man between 18 and 35 years old who had recovered from COVID-19. This CDR3 is CASSTGHMSSGNTIYF. The DNA of the CDR3 is TGTGCCAGCAGCACAGGGCACATGAGCTCTGGAAACACCATATATTTT.